This T cell receptor (beta chain) originates from a study of T-cell reconstitution after alpha-beta-depleted transplantation in children. Study conclusions and caveats: Fresh T-cell production supplied most of the T-cell counts and diversity seen one year after transplant. Alpha-beta T cells about two months after transplant reportedly derived from several hundred expanded graft clones.

A single count supports this clonotype. The antigen is undetermined. Unique molecular identifiers were used to barcode this TCRbeta library. TCRdb re-analysed the PCR reads in MiXCR, keeping a single row per CDR3 protein. The sample records tens of thousands of distinct CDR3 sequences, around 40% being singletons. From germline, CDR1 is SGHVS and CDR2 FQNEAQ. The length of the CDR3 is 14 residues. Trimming removed 1 base at V and 2 bases at J, with 8 bases between. This specimen consisted of PBMCs, mostly from graft donor cells, obtained 360 days after TCRalphabeta/CD19-depleted stem cell transplant. The rearrangement links TRBV7-8 to TRBJ1-2; D gene unclear. The receptor was isolated from a male patient younger than 18 who had a stem cell transplant for acute lymphoblastic leukemia, so the T cells may come from the graft donor. The CDR3, as DNA: TGTGCCAGCAGCTTAGACCCAGGAAACTATGGCTACACCTTC. The encoded protein is CASSLDPGNYGYTF.